These 9 T cell receptor beta chains were all obtained from the same sample, sequenced in a study of T cells expressing NK-cell markers. TCRdb reprocessed the 5' RACE reads, keeping one entry per CDR3 protein, no DNA. Here the sample table reports about 32,000 distinct CDR3 sequences. The specimen was blood T cells: a sorted CD56 or NKG2C T cell subset, CD4+ or CD8+ T cells, or bulk PBMC T cells (not recorded which). The origin of the receptors is a woman between 18 and 69 years old in good health.

The V and J genes are TRBV5-1 and TRBJ2-1; absent DNA, TCRdb's TRBD2 call cannot be checked. Germline-derived CDR1 and CDR2 are SGHRS and YFSETQ. The CDR3 totals 14 residues. CDR3: CATYLGEGGNEQFF.

This chain joins TRBV2 and TRBJ1-6; as DNA is missing, the TRBD1 call by TCRdb cannot be tested. This CDR3 has 16 residues. The germline V gene encodes CDR1 SNHLY and CDR2 FYNNEI. CDR3 region: CASSEMGASYNSPLHF.

V and J are TRBV18 and TRBJ2-1; no DNA is available, so the TRBD1 call from TCRdb remains unchecked. This CDR3 spans 16 amino acids. Germline lookup yields CDR1 KGHSH and CDR2 LQKENI. CDR3: CASSPFETGIENEQFF.

This sequence joins TRBV11-1 and TRBJ2-1; no DNA is available, so the TRBD2 call from TCRdb remains unchecked. CDR1 is SGHAT, CDR2 FQDESV, per germline (reference sequence). The CDR3 is 15 residues long. This CDR3 reads CASSLVASALNEQFF.

The chain's CDR3 is CASSLVREPINEQFF. The rearrangement links TRBV11-3 to TRBJ2-1; TCRdb returns TRBD1, unconfirmable since there is no DNA. The CDR3 is 15 amino acids. Per the germline V gene, CDR1 is SGHNT and CDR2 is YENEEA. Using reference TRBV11-3 and TRBJ2-1 for the parts outside the CDR3, the full variable domain is EAGVVQSPRYKIIEKKQPVAFWCNPISGHNTLYWYLQNLGQGPELLIRYENEEAVDDSQLPKDRFSAERLKGVDSTLKIQPAELGDSAVYLCASSLVREPINEQFFGPGTRLTVL.

This chain links TRBV9 with TRBJ2-7; TCRdb gives TRBD1 as the D gene, but with no DNA this cannot be confirmed. The CDR3 length is 14 residues. The germline V gene has CDR1 SGDLS and CDR2 YYNGEE. The CDR3 loop reads CASSRGGLSYEQYF.

This chain uses TRBV9 with TRBJ1-1; TCRdb's D call, TRBD1, is unchecked because there is no DNA. The germline V gene has CDR1 SGDLS and CDR2 YYNGEE. The CDR3 loop spans 15 amino acids. CDR3 residues: CASGPPSGMNTEAFF. The full variable domain, completed using reference TRBV9 and TRBJ1-1, is DSGVTQTPKHLITATGQRVTLRCSPRSGDLSVYWYQQSLDQGLQFLIQYYNGEERAKGNILERFSAQQFPDLHSELNLSSLELGDSALYFCASGPPSGMNTEAFFGQGTRLTVV.

The chain combines TRBV12-3 or TRBV12-4 with TRBJ2-2; there is no DNA to check the TCRdb D call of TRBD2. The CDR3 length is 17 residues. CDR3 in amino acids: CASSIGSGSGSGGELFF.

J is TRBJ2-5 and V is TRBV7-9; without DNA, the TCRdb call of TRBD1 cannot be checked. The CDR3 consists of 15 residues. CDR1 and CDR2 from the germline V gene are SEHNR and FQNEAQ (reference sequence). The CDR3 reads CASSPTPGQGETQYF.